A single sample is the source of the 20 T cell receptor beta chains below, sequenced in a study of cytomegalovirus exposure and HLA in healthy donors. The PCR ran on 60 Vbeta and 13 Jbeta primers. Produced via immunoSEQ multiplex PCR; TCRdb's table is partial and in-frame only. The sample has around 80,000 clones; around 76% are singletons. Material: PBMCs. These TCRs come from a man aged 40-50 years in good health and CMV-seronegative.

This chain links TRBV2 with TRBJ2-7, with D perhaps TRBD2 (6 bases). Germline V gene data show CDR1 as SNHLY and CDR2 as FYNNEI. The length of the CDR3 is 13 residues. The V end lost 2 bases, the J end lost 6 bases, and 11 bases lay between the germline ends. The chain's CDR3 is CASSEFGGREQYF. The CDR3 region has the DNA TGTGCCAGCAGTGAATTTGGAGGGCGCGAGCAGTACTTC.

This clone was observed once. This rearrangement joins TRBV6-5 to TRBJ2-1; the match to TRBD1 covers 10 bases. The CDR3 extends over 15 amino acids. Germline V gives CDR1 MNHEY, CDR2 SVGAGI. V trimming: 6 bases; J trimming: 4 bases; junction bases outside the gene matches: 6. The CDR3 nucleotides read TGTGCCAGCAGCTCCGGGACAGGGGATTACAATGAGCAGTTCTTC. As protein: CASSSGTGDYNEQFF.

On this clone: The same CDR3 arises from other DNA sequences in this sample as well. The chain carries TRBV29-1 and TRBJ2-7; maybe TRBD1 (6 bases). Germline lookup yields CDR1 SQVTM and CDR2 ANQGSEA. This CDR3 has 12 residues. The germline V and J ends were trimmed by 6 bases and 1 base, with 10 bases remaining between them. The CDR3 nucleotides read TGCAGCGTGTTGGGACAATCCTACGAGCAGTACTTC. Encoded protein: CSVLGQSYEQYF.

The chain couples TRBV27 to TRBJ2-5, with D possibly being TRBD1 (5 bases). Germline V CDR1 and CDR2: MNHEY, SMNVEV (reference sequence). CDR3 size: 16 residues. Trimming cost V 0 bases and J 2 bases, with 13 bases left between them. The CDR3 protein is CASSLSGQGRQETQYF. In DNA, the CDR3 is TGTGCCAGCAGTTTATCAGGTCAGGGTCGACAAGAGACCCAGTACTTC.

The gene calls are TRBV12-5 and TRBJ1-3; D unclear. This CDR3 spans 13 amino acids. Per germline, CDR1 LGHNT and CDR2 FRNRAP. The V gene lost 7 bases and the J gene lost 3 bases, with 10 bases spanning the gap. The CDR3 nucleotides are TGTGCTAGTGCCACATCAAATGGAAACACCATATATTTT. Its translation: CASATSNGNTIYF.

The rearrangement links TRBV4-2 to TRBJ1-2, with 7 bases identical to TRBD1. This CDR3 is built from 16 residues. V was pared by 0 bases and J by 2 bases, with 6 bases of the junction left unmatched. The germline CDR1 and CDR2 sequences are LGHNA and YNFKEQ. The DNA for the CDR3 is TGTGCCAGCAGCCAAGAGGCGGTCAGGGGGAACTATGGCTACACCTTC. Amino acid sequence: CASSQEAVRGNYGYTF.

This chain links TRBV28 with TRBJ1-1; D gene unclear. The CDR3 spans 16 residues. Trimming pared 8 bases from V and 0 bases from J, leaving 19 bases between. The germline V gene encodes CDR1 MDHEN and CDR2 SYDVKM. DNA of the CDR3: TGTGCCAGCGTGTCCTCCAATGGCAAGATGAACACTGAAGCTTTCTTT. Translated: CASVSSNGKMNTEAFF.

The rearrangement joins TRBV10-1 to TRBJ2-7; a possible D gene is TRBD1 (6 bases). Trimming removed 2 bases from V and 2 bases from J, with 13 bases in between. Germline CDR1 reads WNHNN; CDR2 reads SYGVQD (reference sequence). The CDR3 runs 15 residues. CDR3 in amino acids: CASSEEVGGPYEQYF. CDR3 nucleotide sequence: TGCGCCAGCAGTGAGGAGGTAGGGGGACCCTACGAGCAGTACTTC.

In DNA form, the CDR3 reads TGTGCCAGCAGTTTCTCCCTTTTTATAGATACGCAGTATTTT. Residues: CASSFSLFIDTQYF. The chain employs TRBV28 and TRBJ2-3; D unclear. The germline V gene encodes CDR1 MDHEN and CDR2 SYDVKM. V dropped 3 bases and J dropped 5 bases, with 12 bases sitting between them. The CDR3 length is 14 residues.

This clone was detected a few times. V is TRBV7-8 and J is TRBJ1-5; 8 bases are a match to TRBD1. The CDR3 sequence is 17 residues long. CDR1 SGHVS and CDR2 FQNEAQ come from the germline V gene. Trimming took 3 bases from V and 7 from J; bases not matched to a gene: 14. The DNA of the CDR3 is TGTGCCAGCAGCTTTGCAGGACAGGGAGGATATCCGCAGCCCCAGCATTTT. Protein product: CASSFAGQGGYPQPQHF. Looking up the rest from reference TRBV7-8 and TRBJ1-5 gives the full variable domain: GAGVSQSPRYKVAKRGQDVALRCDPISGHVSLFWYQQALGQGPEFLTYFQNEAQLDKSGLPSDRFFAERPEGSVSTLKIQRTQQEDSAVYLCASSFAGQGGYPQPQHFGDGTRLSIL.

The CDR3 is CASSKTGTSGSYEQFF. In DNA, the CDR3 is TGTGCCAGTAGTAAAACCGGGACTAGCGGGAGCTATGAGCAGTTCTTC. This rearrangement joins TRBV19 to TRBJ2-1, with TRBD2 identical over 14 bases. The J segment lost 8 bases and the V segment lost 4 bases, leaving 7 bases of the junction unmatched. The CDR3 contains 16 residues. CDR1 LNHDA and CDR2 SQIVND come from the germline V gene (reference sequence).

V is TRBV5-1 and J is TRBJ2-7, with 10 bases fitting TRBD2. This CDR3 spans 15 amino acids. Germline CDR1 is SGHRS and CDR2 is YFSETQ. The V segment lost 0 bases and the J segment 4 bases; nucleotides outside the gene matches: 4. The CDR3 sequence: CASSLGSGRAYEQYF. CDR3 nucleotides: TGCGCCAGCAGCTTGGGCAGCGGGAGGGCGTACGAGCAGTACTTC. The full variable domain, with the rest looked up from reference TRBV5-1 and TRBJ2-7, is KAGVTQTPRYLIKTRGQQVTLSCSPISGHRSVSWYQQTPGQGLQFLFEYFSETQRNKGNFPGRFSGRQFSNSRSEMNVSTLELGDSALYLCASSLGSGRAYEQYFGPGTRLTVT.

This clone was counted a single time. The rearrangement links TRBV5-6 to TRBJ2-7, with D possibly matching TRBD1 (8 bases). V dropped 5 bases and J dropped 2 bases, with 14 bases sitting between them. This CDR3 has 14 amino acids. Germline V CDR1 and CDR2: SGHDT, YYEEEE. In DNA, the CDR3 is TGTGCCAGCAGAAAACAGGGGGGGGCCTACGAGCAGTACTTC. As protein: CASRKQGGAYEQYF.

V and J are TRBV7-3 and TRBJ2-3; 9 nucleotides match TRBD1. The CDR3 is 14 residues long. Germline CDR1 is SGHTA and CDR2 is FQGTGA. J lost 4 bases, V lost 5 bases, and 4 bases had no gene match. The CDR3 reads CASSPGQGPDTQYF. The CDR3 bases are TGTGCCAGCAGCCCCGGACAGGGGCCAGATACGCAGTATTTT.

V gene TRBV28 combines with J gene TRBJ2-2; D remains ambiguous. Germline V lookup: CDR1 MDHEN, CDR2 SYDVKM. Trimming took off 4 bases at V and 10 bases at J, with 7 bases between the two ends. This CDR3 has 11 amino acids. The CDR3 nucleotides are TGTGCCAGCAGTTACCTAGAGGAGCTGTTTTTT. Protein: CASSYLEELFF.

The table lists this clone with a count of one. The V gene is TRBV9, the J gene TRBJ2-7; 9 bases line up with TRBD1. The junction had 11 bases not matched to a gene; V was cut back by 3 bases and J by 7 bases. The germline CDR1 and CDR2 sequences are SGDLS and YYNGEE. The length of the CDR3 is 15 residues. CDR3 sequence (DNA): TGTGCCAGCAGCGCGGCCGGGACAGGGTCGGGGGAGCAGTACTTC. Amino acid sequence: CASSAAGTGSGEQYF.

The V and J genes are TRBV18 and TRBJ2-7; D remains ambiguous. Trimming removed 1 base at V and 1 base at J, with 8 bases between. Germline CDR1 is KGHSH and CDR2 is LQKENI. This CDR3 region has 14 residues. In nucleotides, the CDR3 is TGTGCCAGCTCACCACGAGAAGAGTCCTACGAGCAGTACTTC. Encoded protein: CASSPREESYEQYF.

The table lists this clone with a few counts. The chain uses TRBV9 and TRBJ2-5; the D gene is possibly TRBD1 (6 bases). CDR3 length: 14 residues. V gave up 2 bases and J gave up 2 bases, with 10 bases separating them. Germline lookup yields CDR1 SGDLS and CDR2 YYNGEE. The CDR3 sequence is CASSVRDKQETQYF. CDR3 bases: TGTGCCAGCAGCGTCCGGGACAAACAAGAGACCCAGTACTTC.

V usage is TRBV11-3 and J usage is TRBJ2-1, with D maybe TRBD1 (6 bases). This CDR3 has 17 amino acids. Trimming removed 0 bases at V and 3 bases at J, with 15 bases between. Germline CDR1 and CDR2: SGHNT and YENEEA. For the CDR3, the DNA is TGTGCCAGCAGCTTAGATCGGGTGGGGACACTCTACAATGAGCAGTTCTTC. It is translated as CASSLDRVGTLYNEQFF. The whole variable domain, remainder taken from reference TRBV11-3 and TRBJ2-1, is EAGVVQSPRYKIIEKKQPVAFWCNPISGHNTLYWYLQNLGQGPELLIRYENEEAVDDSQLPKDRFSAERLKGVDSTLKIQPAELGDSAVYLCASSLDRVGTLYNEQFFGPGTRLTVL.

This chain links TRBV27 with TRBJ1-2, with 7 bases that match TRBD1. The length of the CDR3 is 13 residues. Germline V gene data show CDR1 as MNHEY and CDR2 as SMNVEV (reference sequence). Trimming took 6 bases from V and 8 from J; bases not matched to a gene: 9. The CDR3, as DNA: TGTGCCAGCAGGTTGAAGGGGGCTCGGGGCTACACCTTC. It is translated as CASRLKGARGYTF.